This TCR beta chain was captured by sequencing in a study of blood T cell repertoires in COVID-19. Study overall: Acute and convalescent COVID-19 samples came from the United States, Italy and Spain. From T cells, B-cell-depleted T cells, or PBMCs came the material, which was cDNA or gDNA.

Germline V gene lookup returns CDR1 MGHDK and CDR2 SYGVNS. V was shortened by 2 bases and J by 7 bases, with 14 bases between the two germline ends. The CDR3 extends over 15 amino acids. Methods used by the authors: Counts of nucleated cells, estimated from reference gene primer amplification, were obtained. Sequencing used immunoSEQ multiplex PCR; TCRdb keeps in-frame clones, though not all of them. The V and J calls and clone size are taken from that table; D and trimming were inferred from the DNA. The sample lists fewer than 250,000 clones; roughly 80% were seen once. J is TRBJ1-4 and V is TRBV25-1; D gene ambiguous. The clonotype originates from a woman in her forties or fifties with acute or convalescent COVID-19. Material for sequencing was peripheral blood. The CDR3 sequence: CASSERSGKGEKLFF. The DNA for the CDR3 is TGTGCCAGCAGTGAACGAAGCGGAAAGGGTGAAAAACTGTTTTTT.